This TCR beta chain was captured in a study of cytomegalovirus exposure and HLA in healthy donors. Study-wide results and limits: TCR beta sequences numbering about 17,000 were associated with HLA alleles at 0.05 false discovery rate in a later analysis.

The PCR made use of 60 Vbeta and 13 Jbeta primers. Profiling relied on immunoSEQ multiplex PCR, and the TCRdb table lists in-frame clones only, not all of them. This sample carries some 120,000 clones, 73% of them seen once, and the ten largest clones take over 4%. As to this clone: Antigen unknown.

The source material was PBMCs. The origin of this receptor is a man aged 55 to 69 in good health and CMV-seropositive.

The CDR3 is CASSHTTTGIWGQETQYF. The CDR3 DNA is TGTGCCAGCAGCCACACCACCACAGGTATCTGGGGCCAAGAGACCCAGTACTTC. The gene calls are TRBV14 and TRBJ2-5, with a possible D match to TRBD1 (5 bases). The germline gives CDR1 SGHDN, CDR2 FVKESK. V shed 3 bases and J shed 1 base, with 21 bases lying between them. CDR3 size: 18 residues.